This TCR beta chain was sequenced during a study of memory CD8 T cells in hepatitis C reinfection. The overall study: HCV reinfection meant a positive HCV RNA test after two negative tests at least 60 days apart.

Germline assignment: CDR1 MNHEY and CDR2 SMNVEV (reference sequence). CDR3 length equals 18 residues. The V end was cut by 2 bases, the J end by 2 bases, with 19 bases between. The study's findings and limits: With five or six donors, public clonotype conclusions could not be definitive.

As to this clone: The target antigen is unknown.

Libraries were prepared by immunoSEQ multiplex PCR; TCRdb keeps only in-frame clonotypes and omits some of them. Here the sample spans 35,000 to 50,000 clones, roughly 88% being singletons. As to time point: peak reinfection, 3 to 8 weeks after reinfection detection. TCR sequencing was done directly ex vivo on sorted cells, without expansion in vitro. The receptor was isolated from a man in his late teens or twenties with hepatitis C virus infection. Sample: naive CD8+ T cells sorted from blood. The chain recombines TRBV27 with TRBJ2-1; no firm D call. Written as DNA, the CDR3 is TGTGCCAGCAGTTTAGGCCGTCCTCACCAGTCCGCCTACAATGAGCAGTTCTTC. Amino acids: CASSLGRPHQSAYNEQFF.